The rows below give T cell receptor beta chains drawn from one sample of a study of T cell responses to AZD1222 COVID-19 vaccine. The data were produced by immunoSEQ multiplex PCR, yet TCRdb's version contains in-frame clones alone and is incomplete. The repertoire includes approximately 140,000 clones, roughly 92% of them detected once, and roughly 5.4% sits in the top ten. The sequences come from peripheral blood, collected on day 0 of AZD1222 vaccination. These receptors all stem from an adult in good health. CDR3s include the opening cysteine and the closing phenylalanine or tryptophan. The order of the fields is D gene, clone size, V gene, J gene, CDR3 length, CDR3 DNA, CDR3 protein. D genes are given only for firm matches. The listing skips clone size in some rows; elsewhere it reads once, few, many or a size class.

>NA|NA|TRBV5-1|TRBJ2-3|14
TGCGCCAGCAGCTTGGCCGTTGGCACAGATACGCAGTATTTT
CASSLAVGTDTQYF
>NA|NA|TRBV4-1|TRBJ1-4|13
TGCGCCAGCAGTCGCGCTGACAATGAAAAACTGTTTTTT
CASSRADNEKLFF
>NA|once|TRBV23-1|TRBJ2-2|12
TGCGCCAGCAGTCAACACACCGGGGAGCTGTTTTTT
CASSQHTGELFF
>NA|NA|TRBV30|TRBJ1-5|14
TGTGCCTGGAGTGTTGGAAAAAGCAATCAGCCCCAGCATTTT
CAWSVGKSNQPQHF
>NA|NA|TRBV6-5|TRBJ1-1|13
TGTGCCAGCAGTTACTCGCAGGGAATGAGAGCTTTCTTT
CASSYSQGMRAFF
>NA|NA|TRBV11-2|TRBJ1-1|12
TGTGCCAGCAGCATCAGCCCGCCAGCAGCTTTCTTT
CASSISPPAAFF
>TRBD2|NA|TRBV28|TRBJ2-7|15
TGTGCCAGCAGTCTCGGCGGGACTACCTCCTACGAGCAGTACTTC
CASSLGGTTSYEQYF
>NA|NA|TRBV2|TRBJ2-5|14
TGTGCCAGCCACATTAGACAGGGAGGAGAGACCCAGTACTTC
CASHIRQGGETQYF
>NA|NA|TRBV3-1/TRBV3-2|TRBJ2-7|13
TGTGCCAGCAGCCAAGTGGCCCACTACGAGCAGTACTTC
CASSQVAHYEQYF
>NA|NA|TRBV5-1|TRBJ1-1|13
TGCGCCAGCAGCTTGACTGGGGCCGCTGAAGCTTTCTTT
CASSLTGAAEAFF
>NA|NA|TRBV12-5|TRBJ2-3|13
TGTGCTAGTGCCCGCGGGTGGGGCGATACGCAGTATTTT
CASARGWGDTQYF
>NA|NA|TRBV6-5|TRBJ2-7|13
TGTGCCAGCCGGGACACCTTAATCTACGAGCAGTACTTC
CASRDTLIYEQYF
>TRBD2|NA|TRBV5-1|TRBJ2-1|16
TGCGCCAGCAGCTTTATCCCCAGCGGGACGTACAATGAGCAGTTCTTC
CASSFIPSGTYNEQFF
>NA|few|TRBV30|TRBJ2-1|14
TGTGCCTGGACGGCCGGGGGAGCCTACAATGAGCAGTTCTTC
CAWTAGGAYNEQFF
>TRBD2|NA|TRBV2|TRBJ2-2|16
TGTGCCAGCAGTCCTATAGCGGGGGCGGGCACCGGGGAGCTGTTTTTT
CASSPIAGAGTGELFF
>TRBD2|NA|TRBV5-1|TRBJ2-7|15
TGCGCCAGCAGCTCCGGGACTAGAGACTCCTACGAGCAGTACTTC
CASSSGTRDSYEQYF
>TRBD1|once|TRBV7-2|TRBJ2-6|19
TGTGCCAGCAGCTTAGTCGGGACAGGGTTGAGTTCTGGGGCCAACGTCCTGACTTTC
CASSLVGTGLSSGANVLTF
>NA|NA|TRBV14|TRBJ2-7|14
TGTGCCAGCAGCCAGGAGCGGGCCTCCTACGAGCAGTACTTC
CASSQERASYEQYF
>NA|NA|TRBV29-1|TRBJ2-1|15
TGCAGCGTTGAACGGATCGGATCAAGCACCGATGAGCAGTTCTTC
CSVERIGSSTDEQFF
>NA|NA|TRBV18|TRBJ1-6|15
TGTGCCAGCTCACCAGCCGGTCCTAAGAATTCACCCCTCCACTTT
CASSPAGPKNSPLHF
>NA|NA|TRBV12-3/TRBV12-4|TRBJ1-2|13
TGTGCCAGCAGTTTAGGCCCGAAAGGTGGCTACACCTTC
CASSLGPKGGYTF
>TRBD1|once|TRBV7-9|TRBJ1-3|17
TGTGCCAGCAGCACCGAAAGGACAGGGGCCTTTGGGAACACCATATATTTT
CASSTERTGAFGNTIYF
>NA|NA|TRBV6-5|TRBJ2-7|14
TGTGCCAGCAGGTTCATGGCCTCCTCCTACGAGCAGTACTTC
CASRFMASSYEQYF
>TRBD1|NA|TRBV28|TRBJ1-2|15
TGTGCCAGCAGCCTCCCGGGACAGGGGAACTATGGCTACACCTTC
CASSLPGQGNYGYTF
>NA|NA|TRBV6-2/TRBV6-3|TRBJ2-7|15
TGTGCCAGCAGTGGGGCGACTAGGTCTGTAGACGAGCAGTACTTC
CASSGATRSVDEQYF
>NA|NA|TRBV12-3/TRBV12-4|TRBJ1-5|13
TGTGCCAGCAGTTTATCGGGGGCTCAGCCCCAGCATTTT
CASSLSGAQPQHF
>NA|NA|TRBV28|TRBJ1-5|15
TGTGCCAGCAGCCCTAGTGGGGGGGGCTCTCAGCCCCAGCATTTT
CASSPSGGGSQPQHF
>NA|NA|TRBV7-9|TRBJ1-1|10
TGTGCCACTCGGGGGTCTGAAGCTTTCTTT
CATRGSEAFF
>NA|NA|TRBV5-6|TRBJ1-2|14
TGTGCCAGCAGGTTGACAGATCCCAACTATGGCTACACCTTC
CASRLTDPNYGYTF
>TRBD1|NA|TRBV15|TRBJ2-7|15
TGTGCCACCAGCAGAGATAAGGACAGGGGGTACGAGCAGTACTTC
CATSRDKDRGYEQYF
>NA|once|TRBV7-2|TRBJ1-1|13
TGTGCCAGCAGCCTCAGCTCGAACACTGAAGCTTTCTTT
CASSLSSNTEAFF
>NA|NA|TRBV6-2/TRBV6-3|TRBJ1-5|16
TGTGCCAGCAGTTACGCTTTTTTTGATCCCAGTCAGCCCCAGCATTTT
CASSYAFFDPSQPQHF
>NA|NA|TRBV12-3/TRBV12-4|TRBJ1-2|13
TGTGCCAGCAGACGACGGGGGGACTATGGCTACACCTTC
CASRRRGDYGYTF
>NA|NA|TRBV3-1/TRBV3-2|TRBJ1-2|15
TGTGCCAGCAGCGTTACTCTATCCGCTAACTATGGCTACACCTTC
CASSVTLSANYGYTF
>NA|NA|TRBV29-1|TRBJ1-1|14
TGCAGCGTTGTCGGGGACATGATGAACACTGAAGCTTTCTTT
CSVVGDMMNTEAFF
>NA|NA|TRBV19|TRBJ1-2|15
TGTGCCAGTAGTACTACAGTACTTGCTAACTATGGCTACACCTTC
CASSTTVLANYGYTF
>NA|NA|TRBV5-1|TRBJ2-3|14
TGCGCCAGCAGCCACTGGAAGGGATCAGATACGCAGTATTTT
CASSHWKGSDTQYF
>TRBD2|NA|TRBV5-8|TRBJ2-7|13
TGTGCCATCAAAAGAGTAGCGGGGTATGAGCAGTACTTC
CAIKRVAGYEQYF
>NA|NA|TRBV13|TRBJ2-1|11
TGTGCCAGCAGCTTAGAGGTTGAGCAGTTCTTC
CASSLEVEQFF
>NA|NA|TRBV6-5|TRBJ2-2|13
TGTGCCAGCAGTTACAGGGATACCGGGGAGCTGTTTTTT
CASSYRDTGELFF
>NA|NA|TRBV15|TRBJ1-2|15
TGTGCCACCAGCAGAGATTTGGCAGTTAACTATGGCTACACCTTC
CATSRDLAVNYGYTF
>NA|NA|TRBV6-6|TRBJ1-5|16
TGTGCCAGCAGTCGACACTTCGAAGGCCCAAATCAGCCCCAGCATTTT
CASSRHFEGPNQPQHF
>NA|NA|TRBV6-5|TRBJ2-7|15
TGTGCCAGCAGTTATTCCAGACCCTACTCCTACGAGCAGTACTTC
CASSYSRPYSYEQYF
>TRBD2|NA|TRBV13|TRBJ2-1|16
TGTGCCAGCAGCGTAGGTCTAGCGGGAGTCCTCGATGAGCAGTTCTTC
CASSVGLAGVLDEQFF
>NA|NA|TRBV5-6|TRBJ2-3|13
TGTGCCAGCAGCTTGGCCAGGCCAGATACGCAGTATTTT
CASSLARPDTQYF
>TRBD1|NA|TRBV5-6|TRBJ1-4|14
TGTGCCAGCAGCTTGCAGGGGGATAATGAAAAACTGTTTTTT
CASSLQGDNEKLFF
>NA|few|TRBV29-1|TRBJ1-1|14
TGCAGCGTTGAAGGTTTAGACATGAACACTGAAGCTTTCTTT
CSVEGLDMNTEAFF
>NA|few|TRBV5-1|TRBJ1-2|13
TGCGCCAGCAGCTTCTTCGACAGGAGAGACTACACCTTC
CASSFFDRRDYTF
>NA|NA|TRBV30|TRBJ2-7|13
TGTGCCTGCGTCAGACTAGATTCCTACGAGCAGTACTTC
CACVRLDSYEQYF
>TRBD1|NA|TRBV5-1|TRBJ1-2|15
TGCGCCAGCAGACCTTACCTTGACAGGGGGCAGGGCTACACCTTC
CASRPYLDRGQGYTF
>TRBD2|NA|TRBV4-2|TRBJ2-7|19
TGTGCCAGCAGCCAAAATCTAGGGACTAGCGGTCAGAGGACCTACGAGCAGTACTTC
CASSQNLGTSGQRTYEQYF